This TCR beta chain was sequenced in a study of T cell repertoires in cytomegalovirus infection. TCRdb ran MiXCR on the reads and lists one entry per CDR3 protein. The table includes 65,000 to 90,000 distinct CDR3 sequences, 4% detected once. This clonotype was picked up many times. Trimming removed 3 bases at V and 0 bases at J, with 18 bases between. The CDR3 extends over 18 amino acids. The V gene's germline CDR1 is SGHAT and CDR2 FQNNGV. This TCR was recovered from a human donor in good health (CMV status not recorded). Some clones in this sample may be carry-over from other donors' samples. Sequenced material: PBMCs. The genes are TRBV11-2 and TRBJ1-3; D remains ambiguous. CDR3: CASSFKSGPSLSGNTIYF. CDR3 coding DNA: TGTGCCAGCAGCTTCAAATCGGGTCCGTCCCTCTCTGGAAACACCATATATTTT.